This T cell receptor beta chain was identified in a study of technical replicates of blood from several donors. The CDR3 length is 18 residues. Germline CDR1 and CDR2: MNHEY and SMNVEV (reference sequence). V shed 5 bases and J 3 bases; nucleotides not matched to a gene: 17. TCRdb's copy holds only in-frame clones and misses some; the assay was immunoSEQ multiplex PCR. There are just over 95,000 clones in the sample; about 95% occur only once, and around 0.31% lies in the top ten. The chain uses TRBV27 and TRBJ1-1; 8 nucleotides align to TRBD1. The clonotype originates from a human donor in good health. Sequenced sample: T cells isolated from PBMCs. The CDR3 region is CASSPNPGQEARDTEAFF. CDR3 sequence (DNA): TGTGCCAGCAGTCCCAACCCGGGACAGGAAGCGCGGGACACTGAAGCTTTCTTT.